This record covers a single T cell receptor (beta chain). At one end the junction does not follow the germline gene, possibly because of a read error. The data are from a study of blood T cells in healthy people across ages. Through a sample-barcoded 5' primer and a J-beta primer mix, a second PCR was run for roughly 7 to 12 cycles. TCRdb processed the 5' RACE reads anew with MiXCR; each CDR3 protein has one entry. There are around 520,000 distinct CDR3 sequences in the sample; approximately 26% occur only once, and 3% to 4.5% lies in the top ten. Donors were healthy Caucasian individuals from Russia aged about 6 to 90. Per germline, CDR1 MNHNS and CDR2 SASEGT. This CDR3 has 15 amino acids. This sample was shared with a second study, whose subject was T cells of mothers and their children.

The chain uses TRBV6-1 and TRBJ2-5; 11 nucleotides align to TRBD2. The origin of this receptor is a boy aged 2 to 10 in good health. The sample comprised blood. Here the CDR3 reads CASCDSGGAGETQYF. The CDR3 DNA follows: TGTGCCAGCTGTGATAGCGGGGGGGCCGGTGAGACCCAGTACTTC.